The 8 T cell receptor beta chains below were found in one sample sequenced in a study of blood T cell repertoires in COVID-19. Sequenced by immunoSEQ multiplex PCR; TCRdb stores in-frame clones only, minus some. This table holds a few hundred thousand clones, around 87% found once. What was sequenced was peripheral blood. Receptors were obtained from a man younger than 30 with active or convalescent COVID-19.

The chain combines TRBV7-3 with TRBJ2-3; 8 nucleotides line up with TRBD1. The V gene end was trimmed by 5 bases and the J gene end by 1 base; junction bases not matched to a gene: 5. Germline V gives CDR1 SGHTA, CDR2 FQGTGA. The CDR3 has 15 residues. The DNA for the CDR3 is TGTGCCAGCAGCACGACAGGGGTTGGCACAGATACGCAGTATTTT. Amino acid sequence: CASSTTGVGTDTQYF.

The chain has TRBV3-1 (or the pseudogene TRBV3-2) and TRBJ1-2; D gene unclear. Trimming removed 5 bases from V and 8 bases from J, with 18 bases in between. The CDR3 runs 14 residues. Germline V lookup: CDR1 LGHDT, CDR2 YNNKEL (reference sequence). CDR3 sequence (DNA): TGTGCCAGCAGCACAAGATGGCAGGTCTTAGGCTACACCTTC. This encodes CASSTRWQVLGYTF.

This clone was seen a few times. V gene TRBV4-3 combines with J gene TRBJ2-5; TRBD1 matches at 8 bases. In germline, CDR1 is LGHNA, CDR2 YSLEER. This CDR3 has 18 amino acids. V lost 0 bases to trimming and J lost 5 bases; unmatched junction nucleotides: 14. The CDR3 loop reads CASSQEWVGQGARETQYF. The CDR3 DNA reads TGCGCCAGCAGCCAAGAATGGGTAGGGCAGGGGGCGCGGGAGACCCAGTACTTC.

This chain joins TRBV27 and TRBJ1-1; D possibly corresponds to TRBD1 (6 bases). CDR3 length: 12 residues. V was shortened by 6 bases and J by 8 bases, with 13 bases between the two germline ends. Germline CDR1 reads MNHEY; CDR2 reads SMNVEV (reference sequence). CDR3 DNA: TGTGCCAGCAGACAGGGAAAAAGGGAAGCTTTCTTT. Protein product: CASRQGKREAFF.

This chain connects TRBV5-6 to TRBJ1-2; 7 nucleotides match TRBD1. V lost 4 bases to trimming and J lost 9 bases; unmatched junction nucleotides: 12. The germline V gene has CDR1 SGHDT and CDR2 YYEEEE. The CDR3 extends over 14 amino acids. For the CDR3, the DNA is TGTGCCAGCAGCGGGGACAGAGACCTATCGAGCTACACCTTC. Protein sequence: CASSGDRDLSSYTF.

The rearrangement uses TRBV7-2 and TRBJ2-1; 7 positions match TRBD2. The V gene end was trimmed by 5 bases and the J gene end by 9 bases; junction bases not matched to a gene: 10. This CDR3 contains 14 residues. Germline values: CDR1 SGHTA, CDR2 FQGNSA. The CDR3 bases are TGTGCCAGCAGCAGTAGGGGAGGGCTCAGTGAGCAGTTCTTC. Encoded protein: CASSSRGGLSEQFF.

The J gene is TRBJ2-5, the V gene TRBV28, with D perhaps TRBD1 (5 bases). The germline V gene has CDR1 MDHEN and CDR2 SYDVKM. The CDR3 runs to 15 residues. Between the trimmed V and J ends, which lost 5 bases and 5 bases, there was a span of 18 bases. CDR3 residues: CASSETEASQETQYF. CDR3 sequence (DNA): TGTGCCAGCAGTGAGACAGAAGCATCGCAGGAGACCCAGTACTTC.

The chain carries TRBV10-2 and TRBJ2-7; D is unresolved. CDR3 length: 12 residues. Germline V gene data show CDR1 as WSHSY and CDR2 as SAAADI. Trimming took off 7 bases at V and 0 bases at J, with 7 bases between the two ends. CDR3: CASTDNSYEQYF. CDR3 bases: TGCGCCAGCACCGACAACTCCTACGAGCAGTACTTC.